Sequencing of this TCR beta chain was carried out in a study of shared clonotypes between healthy human individuals (dated by TCRdb to the early 2020s). For the wider study: The cohort comprised a couple of women and a few men aged 18 to 49 years. For each donor, CD4 naive and CD4 memory were each given three plates, CD8 naive was given two plates, and CD8 memory was given one plate. To estimate repertoire size and how much clonotype sharing occurs between individuals, the study deeply sequenced the blood TCR repertoires of 5 or 6 healthy adults. To increase sequencing depth and limit assay-specific biases, TCR repertoire library preparation and sequencing were carried out by different laboratories using diverse techniques. Between about 0.94 and 10 billion PBMCs per donor were obtained by leukapheresis.

General findings and caveats noted by the study authors: Clonotypes shared by all four sorted-subset donors showed higher generation probabilities than non-shared clonotypes. Rarefaction of sorted-subset datasets indicated incomplete sequencing despite the large sequencing depth. Naive subsets generally had larger estimated clonotype richness than memory subsets. The small number of donors limited the genetic and exposure-history diversity represented. Around 5.4% of naive CD4, around 3.6% of naive CD8, approximately 2% of memory CD4, and approximately 0.4% of memory CD8 clonotypes were shared across a handful of donors. Pairwise subsampling indicated that sequencing depth was expected to affect the degree of clonotype sharing among donors. Sampling was restricted to blood, and TCR repertoires in tissues likely differ from the TCR repertoires found in blood.

The CDR3 sequence holds 15 residues, the cysteine and phenylalanine included. The retained sequence is limited to the CDR3, 45 bases, with the frame set at the first base. V gives up 6 bases and J gives up 0 bases, and the segment between their germline ends measures 12 bases. CDR1 and CDR2, per the germline V gene, are MDHEN and SYDVKM. CD8 naive samples consisted of CD45RO-negative cells that were positively selected for CCR7, yielding a CD45RA+CCR7+ population without TemRA cells. Healthy HIV-negative adults with no recently reported acute infections or vaccinations were included as donors. Every donor was a Caucasian adult living in Nashville, Tennessee, USA. Blood was collected by leukapheresis, and PBMCs were isolated by Ficoll-Histopaque density gradient centrifugation and then cryopreserved in liquid nitrogen vapor phase. Analytical flow cytometry was used to check the purity and quantity of each magnetically sorted T cell population. From each sorted fraction, genomic DNA was isolated and quantified by UV absorbance on a Nanodrop 2000c.

Using the deep immunoSEQ assay, TCR CDR3 regions were amplified from genomic DNA by multiplex PCR. Extracted genomic DNA from each cell subset was distributed evenly across all wells of several immunoSEQ 96-well plates, and each plate was treated as a replicate. For sorted subsets, roughly 190 ng of genomic DNA, equivalent to roughly 30,000 T cell genomes, went into each replicate PCR. Purified libraries were quantified with a Qubit 3.0 fluorometer, sized on a Bioanalyzer 2100, and re-quantified with the KAPA Library Quantification kit. Every immunoSEQ 96-well plate was sequenced on a separate single-read 150-cycle Illumina NextSeq 550 flow cell. In the paper's pipeline: Because the immunoSEQ output held only junctional sequences and lacked quality scores, the filtering could not match the filtering applied to full-length reads. Sequences were annotated with PyIR, a Python wrapper for IgBLAST v1.9, and V/J genes and CDR3 were assigned using IMGT germline references. Any read was removed if the V/J assignment was weak (E-value above 1e-6), the CDR3 was missing, or the read contained stop codons, out-of-frame junctions, or ambiguous translated residues. V3J clonotypes were defined as sequences sharing an identical inferred V gene, J gene, and CDR3 amino acid sequence. To compute the percentage overlap between repertoires, the number of shared unique clonotypes was divided by the size of the smaller repertoire. RTK rarefaction, the Chao1 estimator, and Recon v2.1 estimates of unobserved clonotypes were used to assess repertoire richness. For all TCRbeta clonotypes obtained by the gDNA method from a handful of donors, generation probabilities were computed with OLGA. TCRdb carries this immuneACCESS record with in-frame sequences only. Its versions omit some clonotypes, under half of them owing to an unresolved V gene in the studies checked, with the rest unexplained. The V and J calls and the clone size are those of that table, but D and trimming were determined from the DNA. The sample has hundreds of thousands of clones on record, roughly 96% of them singletons. Roughly 0.12% of the sample is taken by the ten largest.

Notes on this clone: Its antigen is currently not known. Base quality data are lacking; no much larger clone is found one base away.

Sample: naive CD8+ T cells sorted from blood. In the paper's terms, the cell subset or site label means: CD45RA+CCR7+. The chain uses TRBV28 and TRBJ2-1; the D gene is tentatively TRBD1 or TRBD2, each matching 5 bases. This TCR came from a woman aged 25 to 39 in good health. The DNA is TGTGCCAGCAGCCGAGGGGTCATCTCCTACAATGAGCAGTTCTTC. This codes for CASSRGVISYNEQFF.